This entry describes one TCR beta chain. CDR3 length equals 14 residues. V dropped 6 bases and J dropped 2; count of bases not matched to a gene: 5. From germline, CDR1 is ENHRY and CDR2 SYGVKD. This sample was taken from a study of T-cell reconstitution after alpha-beta-depleted transplantation in children. For TCRbeta, the library was prepared with unique molecular identifiers. TCRdb called the PCR reads again in MiXCR, with one record for every CDR3 protein. This sample has about 360,000 distinct CDR3 sequences; 13% occur once, and the top ten carry roughly 4.3%. The V gene is TRBV10-3, the J gene TRBJ2-7; TRBD1 matches at 9 bases. The sequences come from PBMCs, collected from the stem cell graft. This clonotype originated in a human donor who donated a stem cell graft to a child with Fanconi anemia. The CDR3 region is CAISPGTGTYEQYF. The CDR3 nucleotides are TGTGCCATCAGCCCCGGGACAGGGACCTACGAGCAGTACTTC.